The T cell receptor (beta chain) under discussion was sequenced for a study of T cell responses to AZD1222 COVID-19 vaccine. Study-level background: Researchers grouped second doses given at about 4 or about 12 weeks into one pool. Regarding the study as a whole: The study found Spike-specific TCR breadth and depth rose after two AZD1222 doses. Clonal diversity was possibly underestimated, and white British individuals and females predominated among donors. The repertoires were collected only after the peak T cell response.

TCRdb keeps only in-frame clones here, not all; method: immunoSEQ multiplex PCR. The data contain about 150,000 clones, about 93% of them singletons. This CDR3 has 17 residues. Trimming shortened V by 2 bases and J by 5 bases, and 18 bases separated the two germline ends. Germline V gene sequence: CDR1 MGHRA, CDR2 YSYEKL. Notes on this clone: Its target is not known.

This specimen consisted of peripheral blood, obtained on day 0 of AZD1222 vaccination. The V call is TRBV4-1, the J call TRBJ2-2; possibly TRBD1 or TRBD2 for D (5 bases each). The source of this sequence is an adult in good health. The CDR3: CASSQSSGPRRTGELFF. The CDR3 DNA reads as TGCGCCAGCAGCCAATCATCGGGGCCAAGAAGGACCGGGGAGCTGTTTTTT.